These 9 T cell receptor beta chains originate from one sample sequenced in a study of T cell repertoires in ileal Crohn's disease. TCRdb's copy holds only in-frame clones and misses some; the assay was immunoSEQ multiplex PCR. Of about 8,400 clones detected, 65% to 85% appear once; the ten largest clones hold around 13%. What was sequenced was ileal tissue. The receptor source for this set is an adult with Crohn's disease.

The V call is TRBV11-3, the J call TRBJ2-3, with 10 bases lining up with TRBD1. CDR3 size: 16 residues. Germline-derived CDR1 and CDR2 are SGHNT and YENEEA. Trimming removed 3 bases from V and 2 bases from J; junction bases left unmatched: 5. The CDR3 loop is CASSLTGGEDTDTQYF. The CDR3 coding sequence is TGTGCCAGCAGCTTGACAGGGGGCGAGGACACAGATACGCAGTATTTT.

This chain joins TRBV6-5 and TRBJ2-6; D ambiguous. Trimming stripped 6 bases from V and 2 bases from J, with 11 bases between. The germline CDR1 and CDR2 sequences are MNHEY and SVGAGI. CDR3 length: 15 amino acids. The DNA for the CDR3 is TGTGCCAGCAGCTCCACTGTGGCTGGGGCCAACGTCCTGACTTTC. Translated, it gives CASSSTVAGANVLTF.

The table lists this clone with a few counts. The chain joins TRBV4-2 to TRBJ2-1; 8 bases are a match to TRBD2. The CDR3 spans 16 residues. With 3 bases clipped from V and 3 bases from J, the junction kept 7 bases outside the gene matches. Germline-derived CDR1 and CDR2 are LGHNA and YNFKEQ. The chain's CDR3 is CASSQGGLVDYNEQFF. CDR3 sequence (DNA): TGTGCCAGCAGCCAGGGGGGACTAGTTGACTACAATGAGCAGTTCTTC.

This chain links TRBV7-9 with TRBJ1-3, with 8 bases fitting TRBD1. In germline, CDR1 is SEHNR, CDR2 FQNEAQ (reference sequence). Trimming cost V 2 bases and J 4 bases; bases outside gene matches: 13. There are 18 residues in the CDR3. The CDR3 region has the DNA TGTGCCAGCAGCTTATTTGGGGTGCAGGGGGCGATCGGAAACACCATATATTTT. Protein product: CASSLFGVQGAIGNTIYF.

This clone was seen a single time. V is TRBV4-3 and J is TRBJ2-5; 7 positions match TRBD2. Germline trimming cut 4 bases from V and 5 bases from J; bases unmatched to any gene: 10. The V gene's germline CDR1 is LGHNA and CDR2 YSLEER. CDR3 size: 15 residues. This chain's CDR3 is CASSLQAGVGETQYF. The DNA of the CDR3 is TGCGCCAGCAGCCTTCAGGCGGGAGTGGGGGAGACCCAGTACTTC.

V and J are TRBV6-5 and TRBJ2-5, with D possibly matching TRBD1 (6 bases). V lost 5 bases to trimming and J lost 2 bases, with 9 bases between them. CDR1 is MNHEY, CDR2 SVGAGI, per germline. The CDR3 totals 13 residues. The CDR3, as DNA: TGTGCCAGCAGTCGGACAGATCAAGAGACCCAGTACTTC. Translated: CASSRTDQETQYF.

The genes are TRBV29-1 and TRBJ2-7; D unclear. CDR1 and CDR2 from the germline V gene are SQVTM and ANQGSEA. Trimming pared 0 bases from V and 4 bases from J, leaving 7 bases between. This CDR3 has 12 residues. This chain's CDR3 is CSVEDTYYEQYF. CDR3 in DNA: TGCAGCGTTGAAGATACGTATTACGAGCAGTACTTC.

The chain recombines TRBV5-3 with TRBJ2-2; 7 nucleotides agree with TRBD2. TRBV5-3 falls under the ORF class, with uncertain function. This CDR3 is built from 14 residues. V shed 4 bases, J shed 9 bases, and the junction held 9 bases outside the gene matches. This CDR3 is CARSGSREMRELFF. The CDR3 DNA reads as TGTGCCAGAAGCGGATCGCGGGAGATGAGGGAGCTGTTTTTT.

The gene calls are TRBV9 and TRBJ2-1; D not certain. V was shortened by 0 bases and J by 5 bases, with 15 bases between the two germline ends. Germline assignment: CDR1 SGDLS and CDR2 YYNGEE. The CDR3 loop spans 16 amino acids. In nucleotides, the CDR3 is TGTGCCAGCAGCGTAGGACCCAGAGGCCCCAACAATGAGCAGTTCTTC. The encoded protein is CASSVGPRGPNNEQFF. The whole variable domain, remainder taken from reference TRBV9 and TRBJ2-1, is DSGVTQTPKHLITATGQRVTLRCSPRSGDLSVYWYQQSLDQGLQFLIQYYNGEERAKGNILERFSAQQFPDLHSELNLSSLELGDSALYFCASSVGPRGPNNEQFFGPGTRLTVL.